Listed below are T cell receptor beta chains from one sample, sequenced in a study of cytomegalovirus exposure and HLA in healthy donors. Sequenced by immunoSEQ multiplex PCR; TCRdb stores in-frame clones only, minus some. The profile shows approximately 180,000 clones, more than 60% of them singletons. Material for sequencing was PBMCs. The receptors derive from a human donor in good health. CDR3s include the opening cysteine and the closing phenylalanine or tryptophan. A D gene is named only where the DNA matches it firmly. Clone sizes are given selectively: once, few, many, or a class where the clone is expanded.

TGTGCCAGCAGCTTGGCCGGGGGGGGGCCGTACAATGAGCAGTTCTTC CASSLAGGGPYNEQFF NA TRBJ2-1 TRBV5-4 TRBD2
TGTGCCAGTAGTAGTCTAGCGGGGGGACCCTACAATGAGCAGTTCTTC CASSSLAGGPYNEQFF NA TRBJ2-1 TRBV19 TRBD2
TGTGCCAGCAGCTTATCGGGTTTTGATGAAAAACTGTTTTTT CASSLSGFDEKLFF NA TRBJ1-4 TRBV7-2 NA
TGTGCCTGGACACCGGGACAGGGCATCGACTACGAGCAGTACTTC CAWTPGQGIDYEQYF NA TRBJ2-7 TRBV30 TRBD1
TGTGCCAGCAGCCTACAGGGGAGAGAGACCCAGTACTTC CASSLQGRETQYF NA TRBJ2-5 TRBV5-4 TRBD1
TGTGCCAGCAGTAAGCGGGGGGCAGATACGCAGTATTTT CASSKRGADTQYF few TRBJ2-3 TRBV6-5 TRBD2
TGTGCCTGCCCCGGACAGGGACGGGAAAAACTGTTTTTT CACPGQGREKLFF NA TRBJ1-4 TRBV30 TRBD1
TGCGCCAGCAGACTCCCGGGACTGGGAAATTCACCCCTCCACTTT CASRLPGLGNSPLHF NA TRBJ1-6 TRBV5-1 NA
TGTGCCAGTAGCGAAGTCAGGGGGCGCGGGACCGGGGAGCTGTTTTTT CASSEVRGRGTGELFF NA TRBJ2-2 TRBV19 TRBD1
TGTGCCAGCAGCGCCGACAGTATCACTGAAGCTTTCTTT CASSADSITEAFF few TRBJ1-1 TRBV2 NA
TGTGCCAGCAGCGGAGGCGGGGAGCTGTTTTTT CASSGGGELFF few TRBJ2-2 TRBV5-6 NA
TGTGCCAGCAACTGGACAGAACTCTACGAGCAGTACTTC CASNWTELYEQYF NA TRBJ2-7 TRBV6-6 NA
TGTGCCAGCAGCTTAGGAATAGCGGGCATCGTTTACGAGCAGTACTTC CASSLGIAGIVYEQYF NA TRBJ2-7 TRBV7-8 TRBD2
TGTGCCAGCAGTTCAGACAGCACCTCCTACAATGAGCAGTTCTTC CASSSDSTSYNEQFF NA TRBJ2-1 TRBV2 NA
TGTGCCAGCAGCTTTTTGGGATTGAAAGGGGACAATGAGCAGTTCTTC CASSFLGLKGDNEQFF NA TRBJ2-1 TRBV7-9 NA
TGCGCCAGCAGCTTGGTCTCCTCTGGGGCCAACGTCCTGACTTTC CASSLVSSGANVLTF NA TRBJ2-6 TRBV5-1 NA
TGTGCCAGCAGCTTCCGAGGGATTAAGGACACAGATACGCAGTATTTT CASSFRGIKDTDTQYF NA TRBJ2-3 TRBV13 NA
TGTGCCAGCAGCGGCCTCCGGGGGGGCCGCAATGAGCAGTTCTTC CASSGLRGGRNEQFF NA TRBJ2-1 TRBV5-5 TRBD2
TGTGCCAGCACTGGGGCTCTTGACGGGTCACAGGGGATGCATGGCTACACCTTC CASTGALDGSQGMHGYTF once TRBJ1-2 TRBV2 TRBD1
TGTGCCAGCAGTTTAAGTCCTTGGCGGGGAGGGGAGACCCAGTACTTC CASSLSPWRGGETQYF NA TRBJ2-5 TRBV28 TRBD2
TGCGCCAGCAGCCCTCCACAGGGGGAGTCCTACAATGAGCAGTTCTTC CASSPPQGESYNEQFF NA TRBJ2-1 TRBV5-1 TRBD1
TGTGCCAGCAGTCGAAGGGGGTTGAACACTGAAGCTTTCTTT CASSRRGLNTEAFF few TRBJ1-1 TRBV21-1 NA
TGTGCCAGCAGCTTTTCCCCCAGCGGGGCAGATACGCAGTATTTT CASSFSPSGADTQYF NA TRBJ2-3 TRBV7-2 TRBD2
TGCAGTGCCAAAACAGGGGATGAGCAGTTCTTC CSAKTGDEQFF NA TRBJ2-1 TRBV20-1 TRBD1
TGTGCCAGCAGTTATAGGAGCGGCGAGCAGTACTTC CASSYRSGEQYF once TRBJ2-7 TRBV6-5 NA
TGTGCCATCAGTCTGTCAGGGGACGAGCAGTACTTC CAISLSGDEQYF once TRBJ2-7 TRBV10-3 NA
TGCGCCAGCAGCCTGGGACTAGCGGGGGGACGGGCCAAAAACATTCAGTACTTC CASSLGLAGGRAKNIQYF NA TRBJ2-4 TRBV4-1 TRBD2
TGTGCCAGCAGGATTTTGGGAGGCGGCTACACCTTC CASRILGGGYTF NA TRBJ1-2 TRBV6-5 NA
TGCGCCCAGAAAACTGGCGGGGGCGGGTACGAGCAGTACTTC CAQKTGGGGYEQYF few TRBJ2-7 TRBV4-3 NA
TGCGCCAGCAGCCCCAGGACTAGCGGGGGCGTTGATACGCAGTATTTT CASSPRTSGGVDTQYF once TRBJ2-3 TRBV4-1 TRBD2
TGTGCCAGCAAAGCGGGACTAGCCAATGAGCAGTTCTTC CASKAGLANEQFF NA TRBJ2-1 TRBV2 TRBD2
TGTGCCAGTAGTATAGGGCGTAATCTCGGGGATACGCAGTATTTT CASSIGRNLGDTQYF NA TRBJ2-3 TRBV19 NA
TGCGCCAGCAGCTTGGGTGGGCAGGCAGGTTTCCAGCAGTACTTC CASSLGGQAGFQQYF NA TRBJ2-7 TRBV5-1 NA
TGTGCCAGCAGTTTAGGCGGGGGGCGCGGTACCGGGGAGCTGTTTTTT CASSLGGGRGTGELFF NA TRBJ2-2 TRBV27 TRBD2
TGTGCCAGCAGTTACTCGAGTCAAGGGGGCATCTATGGCTACACCTTC CASSYSSQGGIYGYTF NA TRBJ1-2 TRBV6-5 TRBD1
TGTGCCAGCAGCTTAGACCCTAGCGGGGGAACCCGTTCCTACGAGCAGTACTTC CASSLDPSGGTRSYEQYF NA TRBJ2-7 TRBV11-2 TRBD2
TGTGCCAGCAGTTACGGGGGCAAGCCTAATCAGCCCCAGCATTTT CASSYGGKPNQPQHF NA TRBJ1-5 TRBV6-6 NA
TGTGCCAGCAGCTTAGAGGAGGGGGGGTTTGTGACAGATACGCAGTATTTT CASSLEEGGFVTDTQYF NA TRBJ2-3 TRBV7-8 NA
TGTGCCAGCACCCAATTGGCCAGGGGGCCCTATGGCTACACCTTC CASTQLARGPYGYTF NA TRBJ1-2 TRBV9 TRBD1
TGTGCCAGTAGCTCCCCGGGACAGGGGATGAACACTGAAGCTTTCTTT CASSSPGQGMNTEAFF once TRBJ1-1 TRBV19 TRBD1
TGTGCCAGCAGCTTAGAGGAGGGAGCCTATAATTCACCCCTCCACTTT CASSLEEGAYNSPLHF NA TRBJ1-6 TRBV7-6 NA
TGTGCCAGCAGCTTAGGCCTGGAGGGGTCCGTCGAGCAGTACTTC CASSLGLEGSVEQYF NA TRBJ2-7 TRBV7-8 NA
TGTGCCATCAGTGAGAGGCAGGGACAGGGGGCTACCTACGAGCAGTACTTC CAISERQGQGATYEQYF NA TRBJ2-7 TRBV10-3 TRBD1
TGTGCCAGCAGCTTAGCAGCTGGAGGCGGGGAGACCCAGTACTTC CASSLAAGGGETQYF NA TRBJ2-5 TRBV7-9 NA
TGCGCCAGCAGCTTGGGGACAGGACCTACCTACGAGCAGTACTTC CASSLGTGPTYEQYF NA TRBJ2-7 TRBV5-1 TRBD1
TGTGCCAGTAGTATACGGTCCGGGGAAGCCGGAAACACCATATATTTT CASSIRSGEAGNTIYF NA TRBJ1-3 TRBV19 NA
TGCGCCAGCAGCTACCGGGATGGGAACATTCAGTACTTC CASSYRDGNIQYF NA TRBJ2-4 TRBV5-1 NA
TGTGCCAGCAGTAGGGGCTCCAGGATTTTT CASSRGSRIF NA TRBJ1-4 TRBV2 NA
TGTGCCAGCAGTCGACAGGGGACGGATGCTGAAGCTTTCTTT CASSRQGTDAEAFF NA TRBJ1-1 TRBV6-4 TRBD1
TGCAGCGTTGAAGGGGACACCTCCTATGGCTACACCTTC CSVEGDTSYGYTF NA TRBJ1-2 TRBV29-1 NA
TGTGCCAGCAGCTTAGGGTACTCCGGGACAGGGACGCAGGGCTACACCTTC CASSLGYSGTGTQGYTF NA TRBJ1-2 TRBV11-2 TRBD1
TGTGCCTGCCCCCCCCCGACTAGCGGTGGCGGGGAGCTGTTTTTT CACPPPTSGGGELFF NA TRBJ2-2 TRBV30 TRBD2